The source of this T cell receptor beta chain is a study of CD8 T cells in ankylosing spondylitis. On this clonotype itself: No antigen is known for it.

Overall study findings and caveats: There was a TCR beta motif, made of 7 or 8 highly homologous variants, that appeared characteristic of ankylosing spondylitis blood. Both synovial fluid and blood in reactive arthritis had previously been reported to carry some motif variants. Relatively rare in peripheral blood, disease-linked clones were also CD8+.

The CDR3 is made up of 13 amino acids. V gave up 3 bases and J gave up 10 bases; unmatched junction bases: 6. Germline-derived CDR1 and CDR2 are WSHSY and SAAADI. The authors made TCR beta libraries by quantitative 5'-RACE with molecular barcodes. TCRdb reprocessed the 5' RACE reads via MiXCR and lists one record per CDR3 protein. The table records approximately 500,000 distinct CDR3 sequences, 9.5% to 15% of them present only once. The gene calls are TRBV10-2 and TRBJ2-1; 7 bases align to TRBD1. The TCR sequence derives from a male donor with ankylosing spondylitis. What was sequenced was blood, either unsorted or a sorted T cell fraction (not recorded which). CDR3 nucleotide sequence: TGCGCCAGCAGTGAAAATTCGGGACAGGAGCAGTTCTTC. The encoded protein is CASSENSGQEQFF.